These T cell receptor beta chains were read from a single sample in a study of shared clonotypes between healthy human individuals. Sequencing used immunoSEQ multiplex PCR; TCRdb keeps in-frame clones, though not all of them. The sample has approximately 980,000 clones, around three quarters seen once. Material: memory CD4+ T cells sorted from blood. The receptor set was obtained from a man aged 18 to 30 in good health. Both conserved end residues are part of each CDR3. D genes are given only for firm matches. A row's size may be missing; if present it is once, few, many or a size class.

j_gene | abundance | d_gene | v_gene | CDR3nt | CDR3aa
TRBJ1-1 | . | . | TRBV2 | TGTGCCAGCAGTGAAGACAAATATTACACTGAAGCTTTCTTT | CASSEDKYYTEAFF
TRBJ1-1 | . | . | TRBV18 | TGTGCCAGCTCACCATTCGACAGTTTGAACACTGAAGCTTTCTTT | CASSPFDSLNTEAFF
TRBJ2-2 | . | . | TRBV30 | TGTGCCTGGAGTATCTCTACAGTCACCGGGGAGCTGTTTTTT | CAWSISTVTGELFF
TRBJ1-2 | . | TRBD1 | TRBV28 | TGTGCCACTTCACAGGGGGCGCGCTATGGCTACACCTTC | CATSQGARYGYTF
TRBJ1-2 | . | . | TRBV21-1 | TGTGCCAGCAGCAAAGTGGGCAGGTCCTATGGCTACACCTTC | CASSKVGRSYGYTF
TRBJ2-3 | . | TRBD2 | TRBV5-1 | TGCGCCAGCAGCTTGGAGACTAGCGGCGGAGATACGCAGTATTTT | CASSLETSGGDTQYF
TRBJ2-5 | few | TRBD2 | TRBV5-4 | TGTGCCTACAGGACTAGGTCGGAGACCCAGTACTTC | CAYRTRSETQYF
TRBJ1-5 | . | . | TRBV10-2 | TGCGCCAGCAGCGGACAGAGCAATCAGCCCCAGCATTTT | CASSGQSNQPQHF
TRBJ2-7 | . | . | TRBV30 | TGTGCCTGGAGTGTAGAACCCTACGAGCAGTACTTC | CAWSVEPYEQYF
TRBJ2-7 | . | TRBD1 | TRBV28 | TGTGCCGCCCAGGACAGGGTCGGCGAGCAGTACTTC | CAAQDRVGEQYF
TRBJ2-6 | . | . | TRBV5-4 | TGTGCCAGCAGCTTGAAACAACTCTCTGGGGCCAACGTCCTGACTTTC | CASSLKQLSGANVLTF
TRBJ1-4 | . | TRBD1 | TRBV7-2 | TGTGCCAGCAGCTTAGGGGGACAGGGGAATGAAAAACTGTTTTTT | CASSLGGQGNEKLFF
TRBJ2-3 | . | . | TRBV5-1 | TGCGCCAGCAGCTTGGATAGCCTAGCCGGCACAGATACGCAGTATTTT | CASSLDSLAGTDTQYF
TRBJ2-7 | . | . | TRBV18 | TGTGCCAGCTCACCACCCCCCGCGGGCGAGCAGTACTTC | CASSPPPAGEQYF
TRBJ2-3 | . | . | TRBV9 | TGTGCCAGCAGCCGGGAGAGTTGGGCAGATACGCAGTATTTT | CASSRESWADTQYF
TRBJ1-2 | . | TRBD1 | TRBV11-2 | TGTGCCAGCAGCTTAGGGGACAGGGGTAACTATGGCTACACCTTC | CASSLGDRGNYGYTF
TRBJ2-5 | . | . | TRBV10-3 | TGTGCCACCGCATCAAAGACAGGACAAGAGACCCAGTACTTC | CATASKTGQETQYF
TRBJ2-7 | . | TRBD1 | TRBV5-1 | TGCGCCAGCAGCAGGGACAGTGGTTTGTACGAGCAGTACTTC | CASSRDSGLYEQYF
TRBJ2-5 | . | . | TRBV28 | TGTGCCAGCAGCGGACGGACAGACCAAGAGACCCAGTACTTC | CASSGRTDQETQYF
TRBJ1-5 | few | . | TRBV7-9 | TGTGCCAGCGGACATAATCAGCCCCAGCATTTT | CASGHNQPQHF
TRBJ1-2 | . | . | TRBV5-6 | TGTGCCAGCAGCTTGGATGGGGGTAACTATGGCTACACCTTC | CASSLDGGNYGYTF
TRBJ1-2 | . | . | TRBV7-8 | TGTGCCAGCAGCTTAGGAGGGAGCTATGGCTACACCTTC | CASSLGGSYGYTF
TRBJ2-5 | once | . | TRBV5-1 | TGCGCCAGCAGCTTGTCGGGATGGGAGACCCAGTACTTC | CASSLSGWETQYF
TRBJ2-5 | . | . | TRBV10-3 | TGTGCCATCAGTGAACGACAGCAAGAGACCCAGTACTTC | CAISERQQETQYF
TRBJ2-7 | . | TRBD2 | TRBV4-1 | TGCGCCAGCAGCCGAGGGACTAGCGGGAGTTCCTACGAGCAGTACTTC | CASSRGTSGSSYEQYF